Listed below are T cell receptor beta chains from one sample, sequenced in a study of blood T cell repertoires in COVID-19. Method: immunoSEQ multiplex PCR; TCRdb's copy keeps in-frame clones and lacks some. The sample gives over 90,000 clones, about 90% of which show up once; around 2% is in the top ten. Source material: peripheral blood. The receptors come from a man between 45 and 60 years old with active COVID-19. Both conserved end residues are part of each CDR3. D genes are given only for firm matches. Part of the rows lack a size; the others show once, few, many or a class for expanded clones.

CDR3,DNA,J,V,size,D
CASSFRGNTIYF,TGTGCCAGCAGCTTTCGGGGAAACACCATATATTTT,TRBJ1-3,TRBV11-2,-,-
CAISVGAENEEQYF,TGTGCCATCAGTGTTGGGGCAGAGAACGAGGAGCAGTACTTC,TRBJ2-7,TRBV10-3,once,-
CASSPWTEGEAFF,TGTGCCAGTAGTCCCTGGACCGAGGGTGAAGCTTTCTTT,TRBJ1-1,TRBV19,-,-
CASSTPPERVRAYNEQFF,TGTGCCAGTAGTACACCACCAGAGCGGGTCCGAGCCTACAATGAGCAGTTCTTC,TRBJ2-1,TRBV19,-,-
CASSLGFNRVAAPLHF,TGTGCCAGCAGCTTAGGTTTTAATCGGGTTGCGGCACCCCTCCACTTT,TRBJ1-6,TRBV13,-,-
CASSLDPGGYSATNEKLFF,TGCGCCAGCAGCTTGGACCCAGGGGGCTATTCTGCAACTAATGAAAAACTGTTTTTT,TRBJ1-4,TRBV5-1,-,TRBD1
CASSSSGGAVQETQYF,TGTGCCAGCAGTTCCAGCGGGGGGGCCGTCCAAGAGACCCAGTACTTC,TRBJ2-5,TRBV7-3,-,TRBD2
CASSLVRGGGNTIYF,TGTGCCAGCAGCCTGGTGAGGGGAGGTGGAAACACCATATATTTT,TRBJ1-3,TRBV7-2,-,-
CAISGATPDTQYF,TGTGCCATCAGTGGGGCTACACCAGATACGCAGTATTTT,TRBJ2-3,TRBV10-3,-,-
CASSLRTSGGSLAKNIQYF,TGCGCCAGCAGCTTAAGGACTAGCGGGGGGTCCCTCGCCAAAAACATTCAGTACTTC,TRBJ2-4,TRBV5-1,-,TRBD2
CAWSGGFGYTF,TGTGCCTGGAGTGGAGGGTTTGGCTACACCTTC,TRBJ1-2,TRBV30,-,-
CASSQALLGGRTEAFF,TGCGCCAGCAGCCAAGCATTGTTGGGGGGTAGAACTGAAGCTTTCTTT,TRBJ1-1,TRBV4-1,-,-
CASTRGGGNNQPQHF,TGTGCCAGCACCCGAGGCGGGGGGAACAATCAGCCCCAGCATTTT,TRBJ1-5,TRBV5-6,-,-
CASSESPHQPQHF,TGTGCCAGCAGTGAATCTCCCCATCAGCCCCAGCATTTT,TRBJ1-5,TRBV6-1,-,-
CASGPGYTF,TGTGCCAGCGGGCCCGGCTACACCTTC,TRBJ1-2,TRBV12-3/TRBV12-4,-,-
CASSLQGAGNYGYTF,TGTGCCAGCAGCTTACAGGGGGCGGGTAACTATGGCTACACCTTC,TRBJ1-2,TRBV7-2,-,TRBD1
CASSAWIGDRTIDNEQFF,TGTGCCAGCAGTGCCTGGATTGGGGACAGGACCATTGACAATGAGCAGTTCTTC,TRBJ2-1,TRBV2,-,TRBD1
CASSLGWRGRNYTEAFF,TGTGCCAGCAGCCTCGGTTGGCGGGGGCGCAATTACACTGAAGCTTTCTTT,TRBJ1-1,TRBV7-6,-,-
CASSVDTASGNTIYF,TGTGCCAGCAGCGTAGACACCGCCTCTGGAAACACCATATATTTT,TRBJ1-3,TRBV9,-,-
CASSPLGAHGSYEQYF,TGTGCCAGTAGTCCCTTGGGGGCCCACGGGTCCTACGAGCAGTACTTC,TRBJ2-7,TRBV19,-,-
CASRDLGSYEQYF,TGTGCCAGCAGGGATCTAGGCTCCTACGAGCAGTACTTC,TRBJ2-7,TRBV5-4,-,-
CASSRTSGGLGETQYF,TGTGCCAGCAGCCGAACGAGCGGGGGACTCGGGGAGACCCAGTACTTC,TRBJ2-5,TRBV3-1/TRBV3-2,-,TRBD2
CASSRQGMNTEAFF,TGTGCCAGCAGCCGACAGGGAATGAACACTGAAGCTTTCTTT,TRBJ1-1,TRBV9,-,TRBD1
CASSELASTDTQYF,TGTGCCAGCAGTGAACTAGCGAGCACAGATACGCAGTATTTT,TRBJ2-3,TRBV14,-,TRBD2
CASSPGSLQETQYF,TGCGCCAGCAGCCCCGGGAGCCTCCAAGAGACCCAGTACTTC,TRBJ2-5,TRBV5-1,-,-
CASSITDSGNTIYF,TGTGCCAGCAGTATTACAGATTCTGGAAACACCATATATTTT,TRBJ1-3,TRBV11-2,-,-
CATSRDEAGGYEQYF,TGTGCCACCAGCAGAGATGAGGCGGGGGGTTACGAGCAGTACTTC,TRBJ2-7,TRBV15,-,TRBD2
CASIGRGGRTEAFF,TGTGCCAGCATTGGGCGCGGGGGGCGAACTGAAGCTTTCTTT,TRBJ1-1,TRBV5-4,-,-
CASSSSGTGGEKLFF,TGTGCCAGCAGCTCTTCGGGGACAGGGGGCGAAAAACTGTTTTTT,TRBJ1-4,TRBV9,-,TRBD1
CASSVGDSARYTF,TGTGCCAGCAGCGTAGGGGACAGCGCCCGCTACACCTTC,TRBJ1-2,TRBV9,few,TRBD1
CASSLAQGVGYGYTF,TGCGCCAGCAGCTTGGCGCAAGGGGTGGGCTATGGCTACACCTTC,TRBJ1-2,TRBV5-1,-,-
CASSVNTGTVETQYF,TGCGCCAGCAGCGTAAATACTGGGACAGTCGAGACCCAGTACTTC,TRBJ2-5,TRBV5-1,-,TRBD1
CASSRTSGGYNEQFF,TGTGCCAGTAGTCGGACTAGCGGGGGGTACAATGAGCAGTTCTTC,TRBJ2-1,TRBV19,-,TRBD2
CASSLRYQETQYF,TGTGCCAGCAGCTTACGGTACCAAGAGACCCAGTACTTC,TRBJ2-5,TRBV5-6,-,-
CASSALGTSGHNEQFF,TGTGCCAGCAGTGCGCTCGGGACTTCAGGTCACAATGAGCAGTTCTTC,TRBJ2-1,TRBV27,-,-
CAISERVRDNYGYTF,TGTGCCATCAGTGAGAGGGTCAGGGATAACTATGGCTACACCTTC,TRBJ1-2,TRBV10-3,-,-
CAGTGTSYEQYF,TGTGCCGGGACCGGGACATCCTACGAGCAGTACTTC,TRBJ2-7,TRBV19,-,-
CASNPGSFTEAFF,TGTGCCAGTAATCCGGGGAGTTTCACTGAAGCTTTCTTT,TRBJ1-1,TRBV19,-,-
CASSFSGGAEDTQYF,TGCGCCAGCAGCTTTAGCGGGGGGGCGGAAGATACGCAGTATTTT,TRBJ2-3,TRBV5-1,-,TRBD2
CASSPGQGVTYEQYF,TGCGCCAGCAGCCCGGGACAGGGGGTTACCTACGAGCAGTACTTC,TRBJ2-7,TRBV4-1,-,TRBD1
CASSPGTGWSGNTIYF,TGTGCCAGCAGCCCCGGGACAGGGTGGTCTGGAAACACCATATATTTT,TRBJ1-3,TRBV3-1/TRBV3-2,-,TRBD1
CASSRLQGGNQPQHF,TGTGCCAGCTCACGGCTACAGGGAGGGAATCAGCCCCAGCATTTT,TRBJ1-5,TRBV18,few,-
CASSSGAGGIHEQYF,TGTGCTAGCAGCTCAGGAGCGGGGGGGATTCACGAGCAGTACTTC,TRBJ2-7,TRBV7-7,-,TRBD2
CASSGRTSGGANTGELFF,TGCGCCAGCAGCGGACGGACTAGCGGGGGGGCCAACACCGGGGAGCTGTTTTTT,TRBJ2-2,TRBV4-1,few,TRBD2
CASSWPSGGLAYEQYF,TGTGCCAGCAGTTGGCCCTCAGGTGGGCTAGCTTACGAGCAGTACTTC,TRBJ2-7,TRBV6-6,-,-
CASSQGVTNEKLFF,TGTGCCAGCAGCCAGGGAGTCACTAATGAAAAACTGTTTTTT,TRBJ1-4,TRBV3-1/TRBV3-2,-,-
CASSPRDYPNTGELFF,TGTGCCAGCAGCCCTCGGGACTATCCGAACACCGGGGAGCTGTTTTTT,TRBJ2-2,TRBV7-8,once,TRBD2